The 16 T cell receptor beta chains given below trace back to one sample, sequenced in a study of early T cells in non-severe SARS-CoV-2 infection. TCRdb independently ran MiXCR on the 5' RACE reads; one entry per CDR3 protein. Here the sample spans more than 20,000 distinct CDR3 sequences, 4.5% being singletons. The specimen sequenced was whole blood. The receptors shown here come from an adult who was a healthcare worker with PCR-confirmed SARS-CoV-2 infection or an uninfected control (not recorded which).

This chain joins TRBV5-1 and TRBJ1-1; D possibly corresponds to TRBD1 (6 bases). Trimming removed 4 bases from V and 1 base from J, with 11 bases in between. Per germline, CDR1 SGHRS and CDR2 YFSETQ. CDR3 length: 14 amino acids. CDR3 sequence: CASSLDRQNTEAFF. The CDR3 nucleotides read TGCGCCAGCAGCCTCGACAGGCAGAACACTGAAGCTTTCTTT.

This clonotype appeared many times. The gene calls are TRBV11-2 and TRBJ2-3; 14 nucleotides agree with TRBD2. The CDR3 sequence is 19 residues long. V shed 1 base and J 2 bases; nucleotides not matched to a gene: 8. The germline gives CDR1 SGHAT, CDR2 FQNNGV. CDR3 loop: CASSLATGLAGGPTDTQYF. CDR3 bases: TGTGCCAGCAGCTTAGCAACCGGACTAGCGGGAGGTCCCACAGATACGCAGTATTTT.

This clonotype was seen repeatedly, ten times or more. The gene calls are TRBV7-8 and TRBJ1-5; the match to TRBD1 covers 8 bases. CDR1 is SGHVS, CDR2 FQNEAQ, per germline. This CDR3 is 17 amino acids long. The V and J ends lost 2 bases and 0 bases, in that order; junction bases with no gene match: 6. The CDR3 nucleotides are TGTGCCAGCAGCTTAAATAACAGGGGGAATAGCAATCAGCCCCAGCATTTT. As protein: CASSLNNRGNSNQPQHF.

This clonotype has only a few counts. This chain uses TRBV29-1 with TRBJ2-7, with TRBD2 identical over 7 bases. This CDR3 is 15 amino acids long. Germline assignment: CDR1 SQVTM and CDR2 ANQGSEA. V shed 4 bases and J 6 bases; nucleotides not matched to a gene: 15. The CDR3 here is CSVAGSVGSGIEQYF. CDR3 in DNA: TGCAGCGTTGCTGGTTCAGTCGGGAGCGGGATCGAGCAGTACTTC.

This clonotype was seen at least ten times. The V gene is TRBV4-3, the J gene TRBJ2-2; 8 bases are shared with TRBD2. V gave up 5 bases and J gave up 4 bases; unmatched junction bases: 6. Germline V gene lookup returns CDR1 LGHNA and CDR2 YSLEER. The CDR3 is made up of 15 amino acids. The CDR3 region is CASSTRGRTTGELFF. CDR3 DNA sequence: TGCGCCAGCAGCACCCGCGGGAGGACCACCGGGGAGCTGTTTTTT.

This clonotype was counted many times. This sequence joins TRBV5-1 and TRBJ2-3, with 14 bases identical to TRBD2. The V segment lost 2 bases and the J segment 4 bases; nucleotides outside the gene matches: 9. CDR3 size: 18 residues. CDR1 is SGHRS and CDR2 is YFSETQ in the germline V gene. DNA of the CDR3: TGCGCCAGCAGCTTCGACTGGACTAGCGGGAGGAGGGCAGATACGCAGTATTTT. It specifies CASSFDWTSGRRADTQYF.

Note on this clonotype: Being one base from a much bigger clone, this may be a read error. This chain joins TRBV29-1 and TRBJ2-7; perhaps D is TRBD1 or TRBD2 (5 bases each). V was pared by 8 bases and J by 7 bases, with 15 bases between. The CDR3 sequence is 11 residues long. Germline lookup yields CDR1 SQVTM and CDR2 ANQGSEA. In DNA, the CDR3 is TGCAGCCCGGGACCGCCCCTGGAGCAGTACTTC. This codes for CSPGPPLEQYF.

This clonotype has ten or more counts. V usage is TRBV27 and J usage is TRBJ1-2; 10 bases are shared with TRBD1. Germline CDR1 MNHEY, CDR2 SMNVEV (reference sequence). Trimming removed 7 bases from V and 7 bases from J; junction bases left unmatched: 9. The CDR3 has 14 amino acids. The CDR3 loop is CASTLTGGSGGYTF. The CDR3 nucleotides are TGTGCCAGCACTTTGACAGGGGGCTCGGGTGGCTACACCTTC.

The rearrangement links TRBV7-9 to TRBJ1-4; 7 nucleotides match TRBD1. Germline V lookup: CDR1 SEHNR, CDR2 FQNEAQ (reference sequence). The CDR3 totals 15 residues. The V gene end was trimmed by 1 base and the J gene end by 5 bases; junction bases not matched to a gene: 4. The CDR3 spells CASSLGTGWNEKLFF. CDR3 sequence (DNA): TGTGCCAGCAGCTTAGGGACAGGATGGAATGAAAAACTGTTTTTT.

As concerns this clonotype: Being one base from a much bigger clone, this may be a read error. No conserved phenylalanine or tryptophan is present at the end of the CDR3, so a read error is the likely explanation. The limits of the CDR3 on the DNA are not certain, so only TCRdb's listed CDR3 is given. The V and J genes are TRBV11-2 and TRBJ2-3; the table's D call of TRBD2 was not tested on the DNA. The CDR3 is made up of 12 amino acids, end residues included. Germline lookup yields CDR1 SGHAT and CDR2 FQNNGV. CDR3 region: CASSLGAGAPYS.

This clonotype has a count of ten or more. This rearrangement joins TRBV12-5 to TRBJ2-2; possibly TRBD1 or TRBD2 for D (7 bases each). Germline V CDR1 and CDR2: LGHNT, FRNRAP. Trimming cost V 0 bases and J 2 bases, with 16 bases left between them. The CDR3 is made up of 18 amino acids. In nucleotides, the CDR3 is TGTGCTAGTGGTTTGGTACCCAGGGGGAGGGTTAACACCGGGGAGCTGTTTTTT. Protein product: CASGLVPRGRVNTGELFF. Together with reference TRBV12-5 and TRBJ2-2, the CDR3 gives the full variable domain: DARVTQTPRHKVTEMGQEVTMRCQPILGHNTVFWYRQTMMQGLELLAYFRNRAPLDDSGMPKDRFSAEMPDATLATLKIQPSEPRDSAVYFCASGLVPRGRVNTGELFFGEGSRLTVL.

This clonotype was detected a few times. The chain uses TRBV5-1 and TRBJ1-1; tentatively, D is TRBD1 (6 bases). CDR1 SGHRS and CDR2 YFSETQ come from the germline V gene. Trimming left V 2 bases short and J 1 base short, with 9 bases between. CDR3 length: 14 amino acids. The CDR3 region has the DNA TGCGCCAGCAGCTTTGAGGGGGGGAACACTGAAGCTTTCTTT. Protein sequence: CASSFEGGNTEAFF. Variable domain in full (rest from reference TRBV5-1 and TRBJ1-1): KAGVTQTPRYLIKTRGQQVTLSCSPISGHRSVSWYQQTPGQGLQFLFEYFSETQRNKGNFPGRFSGRQFSNSRSEMNVSTLELGDSALYLCASSFEGGNTEAFFGQGTRLTVV.

There are many counts of this clonotype. The rearrangement links TRBV5-6 to TRBJ1-2; 7 bases agree with TRBD1. The CDR3 sequence is 13 residues long. V was pared by 3 bases and J by 4 bases, with 3 bases of the junction left unmatched. CDR1 and CDR2 (germline): SGHDT, YYEEEE. The CDR3 region is CASSSTGPYGYTF. In nucleotides, the CDR3 is TGTGCCAGCAGCTCGACAGGGCCCTATGGCTACACCTTC.

This clonotype was seen many times. The chain couples TRBV4-3 to TRBJ2-3; D is ambiguous. The germline V gene has CDR1 LGHNA and CDR2 YSLEER. The CDR3 is 16 residues long. V lost 0 bases and J lost 1, with 11 bases in between. The CDR3 DNA follows: TGCGCCAGCAGCCAAGATCGGTTACAGCGCACAGATACGCAGTATTTT. This encodes CASSQDRLQRTDTQYF.

This clonotype has at least ten counts. V gene TRBV7-2 combines with J gene TRBJ1-5; D unclear. V shed 3 bases and J shed 3 bases, with 6 bases lying between them. This CDR3 is 13 amino acids long. Germline assignment: CDR1 SGHTA and CDR2 FQGNSA. The chain's CDR3 is CASSFEDNQPQHF. In DNA, the CDR3 is TGTGCCAGCAGCTTCGAAGACAATCAGCCCCAGCATTTT.

This sequence joins TRBV28 and TRBJ2-1; 8 nucleotides align to TRBD1. This CDR3 has 16 residues. V was pared by 2 bases and J by 2 bases, with 5 bases of the junction left unmatched. Per germline, CDR1 MDHEN and CDR2 SYDVKM. The CDR3 nucleotides are TGTGCCAGCAGTTTAGGGACAGGTAACACCTACAATGAGCAGTTCTTC. Translated: CASSLGTGNTYNEQFF.